The rows below give T cell receptor beta chains drawn from one sample of a study of PD-1 blockade in classical Hodgkin lymphoma. Profiling relied on immunoSEQ multiplex PCR, and the TCRdb table lists in-frame clones only, not all of them. The data show about 30,000 clones, with about 82% seen just once and about 0.59% held by the top ten. The specimen was CD4+ T cells from blood, collected before the fourth cycle of nivolumab. The receptors come from a human donor with classical Hodgkin lymphoma. Each CDR3 is given with its conserved first and last residue. The order of the fields is D gene, clone size, J gene, V gene, CDR3 DNA, CDR3 protein. The D gene is left open where the match is weak. Clone size, where shown, is once, few, many, or a class for clones that have expanded.

D: -; size: -; J: TRBJ2-2; V: TRBV4-1; DNA: TGCGCCAGCAGCCAAGGCCTTTTGGGGGACCTCACCGGGGAGCTGTTTTTT; CDR3: CASSQGLLGDLTGELFF
D: -; size: -; J: TRBJ1-1; V: TRBV29-1; DNA: TGCAGCGTTCTGGTTTGGGCAGAGACCATGAACACTGAAGCTTTCTTT; CDR3: CSVLVWAETMNTEAFF
D: -; size: once; J: TRBJ2-4; V: TRBV11-2; DNA: TGTGCCAGCAGCCCCCAGGCAGGGTGGGCCAAAAACATTCAGTACTTC; CDR3: CASSPQAGWAKNIQYF
D: TRBD1; size: -; J: TRBJ2-5; V: TRBV5-1; DNA: TGCGCCAGCAGCCCGACAGGGGGGCCTGGGGAGACCCAGTACTTC; CDR3: CASSPTGGPGETQYF
D: -; size: -; J: TRBJ2-7; V: TRBV5-1; DNA: TGCGCCAGCAACGTTGCAGGGAATTCCTACGAGCAGTACTTC; CDR3: CASNVAGNSYEQYF
D: -; size: few; J: TRBJ1-5; V: TRBV15; DNA: TGTGCCACCAGCAGAGAGTGGGGGTTTCAGCCCCAGCATTTT; CDR3: CATSREWGFQPQHF
D: TRBD2; size: -; J: TRBJ2-1; V: TRBV11-3; DNA: TGTGCCAGCAGCAACCCCGGACTAGCGGGGGGGACGGGGGCTGAGCAGTTCTTC; CDR3: CASSNPGLAGGTGAEQFF
D: TRBD1; size: few; J: TRBJ1-2; V: TRBV18; DNA: TGTGCCAGCTCACCGGACAGGGATCGTGGCTACACCTTC; CDR3: CASSPDRDRGYTF
D: -; size: -; J: TRBJ1-2; V: TRBV5-1; DNA: TGCGCCAGCAGCTTTGATGGGGCGGGCTACACCTTC; CDR3: CASSFDGAGYTF
D: -; size: -; J: TRBJ2-3; V: TRBV5-5; DNA: TGTGCCAGCAGGGAACCGGGACACAGCACAGATACGCAGTATTTT; CDR3: CASREPGHSTDTQYF
D: -; size: -; J: TRBJ1-1; V: TRBV19; DNA: TGTGCCAGTAGTATGAAGCGGAACACTGAAGCTTTCTTT; CDR3: CASSMKRNTEAFF
D: -; size: -; J: TRBJ2-7; V: TRBV11-2; DNA: TGTGCCAGCATCCCGGATACAGGGAGGGTCTACGAGCAGTACTTC; CDR3: CASIPDTGRVYEQYF
D: TRBD1; size: -; J: TRBJ2-3; V: TRBV5-1; DNA: TGCGCCAGCAGCTCTACAGGGACAGGCTCAAATACGCAGTATTTT; CDR3: CASSSTGTGSNTQYF
D: -; size: -; J: TRBJ1-4; V: TRBV9; DNA: TGTGCCAGCAGCGCCGGGACAAGGAATGAAAAACTGTTTTTT; CDR3: CASSAGTRNEKLFF
D: -; size: -; J: TRBJ1-2; V: TRBV5-1; DNA: TGCGCCAGCAGCCCACTGGGACCCTTTTCATTTGACACCTTC; CDR3: CASSPLGPFSFDTF
D: -; size: -; J: TRBJ1-5; V: TRBV27; DNA: TGTGCCAGCAGGGATAGCAATCAGCCCCAGCATTTT; CDR3: CASRDSNQPQHF
D: -; size: -; J: TRBJ2-5; V: TRBV10-2; DNA: TGCGCCAGCCGGTCGGTACAAGAGACCCAGTACTTC; CDR3: CASRSVQETQYF
D: -; size: -; J: TRBJ2-1; V: TRBV5-1; DNA: TGCGCCAGCAGCACTGGGGGGTCAGCCTACAATGAGCAGTTCTTC; CDR3: CASSTGGSAYNEQFF
D: TRBD1; size: -; J: TRBJ1-1; V: TRBV29-1; DNA: TGCAGCGTAGCAGGGGGCTTTGACACTGAAGCTTTCTTT; CDR3: CSVAGGFDTEAFF
D: TRBD1; size: -; J: TRBJ1-3; V: TRBV7-9; DNA: TGTGCCAGCAGCAGGGACAGTGGAAACACCATATATTTT; CDR3: CASSRDSGNTIYF
D: -; size: -; J: TRBJ1-2; V: TRBV28; DNA: TGTGCCAGCAGTACCCGACGACTTATTTATGGCTACACCTTC; CDR3: CASSTRRLIYGYTF
D: -; size: -; J: TRBJ1-4; V: TRBV5-1; DNA: TGCGCCAGCAGCTTGCAGGGGTTTAATGAAAAACTGTTTTTT; CDR3: CASSLQGFNEKLFF
D: -; size: -; J: TRBJ2-5; V: TRBV5-1; DNA: TGCGCCAGCTCTCGCTCGGATAGCCTGGGGGAGACCCAGTACTTC; CDR3: CASSRSDSLGETQYF
D: TRBD1; size: -; J: TRBJ2-5; V: TRBV5-1; DNA: TGCGCCAGCGGCAGGGGGCGGCAAGAGACCCAGTACTTC; CDR3: CASGRGRQETQYF
D: -; size: -; J: TRBJ1-1; V: TRBV11-2; DNA: TGTGCCAGCAGCTTCAGTGGGTGGGAAACTGAAGCTTTCTTT; CDR3: CASSFSGWETEAFF
D: -; size: -; J: TRBJ1-4; V: TRBV7-8; DNA: TGTGCCAGCAGCCCCCCAACAGGGTCGGGTGAAAAACTGTTTTTT; CDR3: CASSPPTGSGEKLFF
D: -; size: -; J: TRBJ1-2; V: TRBV6-4; DNA: TGTGCCAGCAGTGACAGGGATTATGGCTACACCTTC; CDR3: CASSDRDYGYTF
D: -; size: -; J: TRBJ2-5; V: TRBV5-6; DNA: TGTGCCAGCAGCTTTTTGCCCAGAGGGGAGACCCAGTACTTC; CDR3: CASSFLPRGETQYF
D: -; size: -; J: TRBJ2-5; V: TRBV6-5; DNA: TGTGCCAGCACCCCGGTAGCCCAAGAGACCCAGTACTTC; CDR3: CASTPVAQETQYF
D: TRBD2; size: -; J: TRBJ2-5; V: TRBV5-1; DNA: TGCGCCAGCAATGCGGGGGGGCCCCAAGAGACCCAGTACTTC; CDR3: CASNAGGPQETQYF
D: -; size: -; J: TRBJ2-3; V: TRBV5-1; DNA: TGCGCCAGCAGCTTGGCCGGGGGTGAATTAGATACGCAGTATTTT; CDR3: CASSLAGGELDTQYF
D: TRBD1; size: -; J: TRBJ1-4; V: TRBV9; DNA: TGTGCCAGCAGCTCCCGGGACAGGGGAAATGAAAAACTGTTTTTT; CDR3: CASSSRDRGNEKLFF
D: -; size: -; J: TRBJ1-2; V: TRBV14; DNA: TGTGCCAGCAGCCAAGGTCTTAACTATGGCTACACCTTC; CDR3: CASSQGLNYGYTF
D: TRBD1; size: -; J: TRBJ1-6; V: TRBV6-6; DNA: TGTGCCAGCAGTGGATCCGGGACAGAAAATTCACCCCTCCACTTT; CDR3: CASSGSGTENSPLHF
D: -; size: -; J: TRBJ2-2; V: TRBV5-1; DNA: TGCGCCAGCAGCTTGATGCAGCCGGGGACCGGGGAGCTGTTTTTT; CDR3: CASSLMQPGTGELFF
D: -; size: few; J: TRBJ1-2; V: TRBV7-9; DNA: TGTGCCAGCAGCCAGACAGCTGACTATGGCTACACCTTC; CDR3: CASSQTADYGYTF
D: TRBD1; size: -; J: TRBJ2-3; V: TRBV7-9; DNA: TGTGCCAGCAGCTTGCGGGGACAGGGTAGGGATACGCAGTATTTT; CDR3: CASSLRGQGRDTQYF
D: TRBD2; size: -; J: TRBJ2-3; V: TRBV5-1; DNA: TGCGCCAGCAGCATCCGGACTAGCGGGGGACCAGATACGCAGTATTTT; CDR3: CASSIRTSGGPDTQYF
D: TRBD2; size: -; J: TRBJ2-1; V: TRBV2; DNA: TGTGCCAGCAGGGTTAGCGGGGGGGGTTACAATGAGCAGTTCTTC; CDR3: CASRVSGGGYNEQFF
D: TRBD2; size: -; J: TRBJ2-2; V: TRBV4-1; DNA: TGCGCCAGCAGACCTATAGCGGGGGGGCGTAGCACCGGGGAGCTGTTTTTT; CDR3: CASRPIAGGRSTGELFF
D: -; size: -; J: TRBJ1-3; V: TRBV6-5; DNA: TGTGCCAGCAGTTACACCGCCTTTCTCTCTGGAAACACCATATATTTT; CDR3: CASSYTAFLSGNTIYF
D: TRBD2; size: -; J: TRBJ2-7; V: TRBV4-1; DNA: TGCGCCAGCAGCCAAGAGCGGGGGGACTTCTACGAGCAGTACTTC; CDR3: CASSQERGDFYEQYF
D: TRBD1; size: -; J: TRBJ2-2; V: TRBV5-1; DNA: TGCGCCAGCAGCCCGACCTGGACAGGGCAGGGGGGGGAGCTGTTTTTT; CDR3: CASSPTWTGQGGELFF
D: -; size: -; J: TRBJ1-3; V: TRBV18; DNA: TGTGCCAGCTTAAAAGCCGAGAACACCATATATTTT; CDR3: CASLKAENTIYF
D: TRBD1; size: -; J: TRBJ1-4; V: TRBV6-1; DNA: TGTGCCAGCAGTGCGTCAGAACAGGGGGACCGTTCTAATGAAAAACTGTTTTTT; CDR3: CASSASEQGDRSNEKLFF
D: -; size: -; J: TRBJ2-3; V: TRBV12-5; DNA: TGTGCTAGTGGTTTGGGGCAGGACACAGATACGCAGTATTTT; CDR3: CASGLGQDTDTQYF
D: -; size: -; J: TRBJ2-5; V: TRBV11-2; DNA: TGTGCCAGCAGCGGCAACAGGGGGGGAGAGACCCAGTACTTC; CDR3: CASSGNRGGETQYF
D: -; size: once; J: TRBJ2-6; V: TRBV11-2; DNA: TGTGCCAGCAGGCGACCGGGGAGGACCCTCTCTGGGGCCAACGTCCTGACTTTC; CDR3: CASRRPGRTLSGANVLTF
D: TRBD1; size: -; J: TRBJ2-7; V: TRBV6-1; DNA: TGTGCCAGCACGGGGATGGGACAGTTGACCTACGAGCAGTACTTC; CDR3: CASTGMGQLTYEQYF
D: -; size: -; J: TRBJ2-2; V: TRBV5-1; DNA: TGCGCCAGCAGCTTGGTTGCGGGGGCGACCGGGGAGCTGTTTTTT; CDR3: CASSLVAGATGELFF
D: TRBD1; size: -; J: TRBJ1-2; V: TRBV5-1; DNA: TGCGCCAGCAGCTTAGGGACAGCCGAAATCTATGGCTACACCTTC; CDR3: CASSLGTAEIYGYTF
D: -; size: -; J: TRBJ2-1; V: TRBV5-1; DNA: TGCGCCAGCAGCTCAGCCGGGGTAGGGGCCTACAATGAGCAGTTCTTC; CDR3: CASSSAGVGAYNEQFF
D: -; size: -; J: TRBJ2-2; V: TRBV23-1; DNA: TGCGCCAGTCGATGGGGGGTGAGGGAGCTGTTTTTT; CDR3: CASRWGVRELFF
D: TRBD1; size: -; J: TRBJ1-1; V: TRBV10-3; DNA: TGTGCCACGAATCACCCACAGGGGGCGATGAACACTGAAGCTTTCTTT; CDR3: CATNHPQGAMNTEAFF
D: -; size: few; J: TRBJ1-3; V: TRBV5-5; DNA: TGTGCCAGCACCAGCACCGCCGCTGGAAACACCATATATTTT; CDR3: CASTSTAAGNTIYF
D: TRBD1; size: -; J: TRBJ1-5; V: TRBV5-1; DNA: TGCGCCAGCAGCTTGGCCGGGACAGCTTATCAGCCCCAGCATTTT; CDR3: CASSLAGTAYQPQHF
D: -; size: once; J: TRBJ1-1; V: TRBV5-4; DNA: TGTGCCAGCAGCTTGGACCGGGACGGTGAAGCTTTCTTT; CDR3: CASSLDRDGEAFF